The T cell receptor beta chain under discussion was sequenced for a study of radiation and T cells in renal cell carcinoma (TCRdb year 2020). For context, the study as a whole: A total of some 51 samples underwent TCR beta sequencing, made up of roughly 26 tumors and about 27 peripheral blood samples. The last blood draw occurred 4 weeks after radiation, at the same time as nephrectomy. In the approximately 53 samples combined, 4 million to 5 million unique CDR3 nucleotide sequences were found, encoding 2,658,974 unique CDR3 amino acid sequences. What the research found in general, with its limitations: Effects of radiation dose or scheduling on the TCR repertoire could not be addressed with the single-armed trial design. Dynamics of the blood repertoire were not tracked past 4 weeks after treatment. In blood, the top tumor clonotypes increased from baseline to 2 weeks after radiation and then shrank by 4 weeks, which suggests a temporary expansion of tumor-resident clones. Because pretreatment tumor biopsies were not available, the study could not determine whether clonotypes were already present within the tumor at baseline.

TCR beta libraries were generated from genomic DNA with the immunoSEQ kit, following the manufacturer's recommendations. Library preparation used a first multiplex PCR with proprietary primers, then a second PCR adding unique barcodes, with bead cleanups after each round. A positive control reaction and a negative control reaction, both provided in the kit, were run with every batch of samples. The final libraries underwent checking on an Agilent 4200 TapeStation D1000 ScreenTape, volumetric pooling, and quantification by qPCR. An Illumina NextSeq500 fitted with a MidOutput 150-cycle cartridge performed the sequencing, running 156 Read1 cycles and 15 Index1 cycles with the kit's custom primers. The pooled library was loaded at 1.0 pM, and approximately 20% PhiX control was spiked in. Under the source paper's analysis protocol: Vendor-processed data were analyzed in R, with a clonotype defined as all T cells sharing the same CDR3 nucleotide sequence. In the clone abundance analyses, frequencies were normalized to the 10,000 most abundant clones in each sample. Public T cell clones, which averaged fewer than five per sample, were excluded before analysis. An abundance difference of at least 32-fold between compartments was the criterion for calling clonotypes tumor-enriched or baseline blood-enriched. A beta-binomial differential abundance model was applied to find clonotypes that expanded or contracted between blood time points. Tumor-blood repertoire similarity was measured with the Baroni-Urbani and Buser coefficient, and groups were compared using two-tailed Wilcoxon tests in R. TCRdb holds this immuneACCESS table with in-frame rearrangements only. Some clones are missing; in checked studies, unresolved V genes explain under half, and the rest has no known cause. The DNA was the basis for D and trimming; V, J and clone size are from that table. This sample has tens of thousands of clones in its table, and approximately 82% of those were observed once. The ten largest clones capture 2% to 3% of the sample.

The time point label corresponds to: blood 4 weeks post-SBRT, at nephrectomy. According to the study, the label for this sample's treatment or condition signals: 15 Gy SBRT to primary tumor, nephrectomy 4 weeks later. Samples were obtained from a clinical trial, in which 15 Gy stereotactic body radiation therapy was delivered to primary renal cell carcinomas and nephrectomy was performed 4 weeks later. To follow tumor-enriched clonotypes, peripheral blood was collected serially from radiation-treated patients at baseline and again at 2 weeks and 4 weeks after SBRT. Every patient had renal cell carcinoma of clear cell pathology. Genomic DNA for TCR sequencing was prepared using the QIAamp DNA Blood Mini Kit (Qiagen). The analyses included just those samples that passed every quality control check. V was cut back by 3 bases and J by 8 bases, leaving a gap of 23 bases between them. The CDR3 covers 16 residues, taking in both the cysteine and the phenylalanine. Only CDR3 DNA remains: 48 bases, in frame from the first base. CDR1 and CDR2 are read off the germline V gene (reference sequence) as GTSNPN and SVGIG.

Points on this clone: What this receptor recognizes is not known. No much larger clonotype is one base removed from it; base qualities were not supplied.

The chain couples TRBV30 to TRBJ2-1; confidence is insufficient to name the D gene. The sample in question was blood, obtained from a patient whose treatment included radiotherapy and nephrectomy. The sequence derives from a woman aged 55-69 years with renal cell carcinoma. The nucleotide sequence is TGTGCCTGGAGCGTTCGCGGCTTATTACTTGGCTATGAGCAGTTCTTC. The translation is CAWSVRGLLLGYEQFF.